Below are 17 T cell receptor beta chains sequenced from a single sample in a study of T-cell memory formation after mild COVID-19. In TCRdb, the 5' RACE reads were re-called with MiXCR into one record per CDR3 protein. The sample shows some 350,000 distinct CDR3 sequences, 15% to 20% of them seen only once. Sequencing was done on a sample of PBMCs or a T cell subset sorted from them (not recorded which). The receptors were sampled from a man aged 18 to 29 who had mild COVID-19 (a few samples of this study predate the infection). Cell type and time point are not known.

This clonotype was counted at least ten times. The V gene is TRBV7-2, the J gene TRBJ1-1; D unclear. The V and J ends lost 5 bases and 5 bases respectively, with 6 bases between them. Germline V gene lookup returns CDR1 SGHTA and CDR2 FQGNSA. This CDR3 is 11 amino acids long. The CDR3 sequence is CASSRQTEAFF. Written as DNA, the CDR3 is TGTGCCAGCAGCCGCCAAACTGAAGCTTTCTTT.

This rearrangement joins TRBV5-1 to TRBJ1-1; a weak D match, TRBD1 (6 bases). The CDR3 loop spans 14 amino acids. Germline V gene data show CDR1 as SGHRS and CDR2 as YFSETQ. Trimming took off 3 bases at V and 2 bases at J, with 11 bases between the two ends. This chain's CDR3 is CASSWTVGNTEAFF. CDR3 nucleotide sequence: TGCGCCAGCAGCTGGACAGTCGGTAACACTGAAGCTTTCTTT.

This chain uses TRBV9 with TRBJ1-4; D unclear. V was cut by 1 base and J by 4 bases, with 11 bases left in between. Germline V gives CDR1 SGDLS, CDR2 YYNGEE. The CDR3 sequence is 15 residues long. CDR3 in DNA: TGTGCCAGCAGCGTAAACCACGGGGATAATGAAAAACTGTTTTTT. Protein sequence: CASSVNHGDNEKLFF.

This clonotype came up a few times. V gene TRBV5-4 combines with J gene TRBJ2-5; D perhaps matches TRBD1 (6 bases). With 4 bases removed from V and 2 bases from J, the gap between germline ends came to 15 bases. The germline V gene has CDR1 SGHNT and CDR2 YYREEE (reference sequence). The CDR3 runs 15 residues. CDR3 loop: CASSKMDSGQETQYF. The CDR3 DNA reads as TGTGCCAGCAGCAAGATGGACAGTGGGCAAGAGACCCAGTACTTC.

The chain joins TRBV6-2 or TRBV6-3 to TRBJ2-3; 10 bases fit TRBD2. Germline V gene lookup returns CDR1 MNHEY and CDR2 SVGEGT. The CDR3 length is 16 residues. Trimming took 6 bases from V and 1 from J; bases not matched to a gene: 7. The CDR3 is CASSTVAGGGTDTQYF. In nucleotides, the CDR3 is TGTGCCAGCAGCACCGTAGCGGGGGGCGGCACAGATACGCAGTATTTT.

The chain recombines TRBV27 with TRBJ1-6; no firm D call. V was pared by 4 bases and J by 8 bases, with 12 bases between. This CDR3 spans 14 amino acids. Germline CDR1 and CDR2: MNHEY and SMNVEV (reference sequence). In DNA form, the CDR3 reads TGTGCCAGCAGTTCCCCTTTACTCGATTCACCCCTCCACTTT. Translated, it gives CASSSPLLDSPLHF.

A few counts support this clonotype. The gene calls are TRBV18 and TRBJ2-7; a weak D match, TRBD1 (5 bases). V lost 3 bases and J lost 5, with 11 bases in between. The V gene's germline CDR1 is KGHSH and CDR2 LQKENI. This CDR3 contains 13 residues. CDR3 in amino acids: CASSPAGHDEQYV. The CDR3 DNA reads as TGTGCCAGCTCACCTGCAGGACACGACGAGCAGTACGTC.

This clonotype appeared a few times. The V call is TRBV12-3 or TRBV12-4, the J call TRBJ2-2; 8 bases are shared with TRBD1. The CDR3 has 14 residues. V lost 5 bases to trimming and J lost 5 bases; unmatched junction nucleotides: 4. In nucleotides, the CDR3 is TGTGCCAGCAGTCCCGGGACAGGAACCGGGGAGCTGTTTTTT. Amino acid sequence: CASSPGTGTGELFF.

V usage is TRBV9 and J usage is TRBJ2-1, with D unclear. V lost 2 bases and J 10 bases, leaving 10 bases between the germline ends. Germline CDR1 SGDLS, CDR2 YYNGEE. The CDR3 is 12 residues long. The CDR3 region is CASSVRTGEQFF. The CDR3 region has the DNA TGTGCCAGCAGCGTTCGGACCGGAGAGCAGTTCTTC.

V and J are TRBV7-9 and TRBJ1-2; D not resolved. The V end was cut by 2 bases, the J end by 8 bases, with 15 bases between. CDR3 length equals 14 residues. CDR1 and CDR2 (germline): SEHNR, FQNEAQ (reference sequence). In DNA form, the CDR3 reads TGTGCCAGCAGCTTACTTCCCGAAGGAAGGGGCTACACCTTC. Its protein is CASSLLPEGRGYTF.

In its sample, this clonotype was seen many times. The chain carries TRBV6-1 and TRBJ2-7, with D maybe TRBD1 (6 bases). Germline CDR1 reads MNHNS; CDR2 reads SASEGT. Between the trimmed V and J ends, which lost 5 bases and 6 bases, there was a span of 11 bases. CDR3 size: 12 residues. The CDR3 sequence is CASSPQGTEQYF. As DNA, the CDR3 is TGTGCCAGCAGTCCACAGGGAACCGAGCAGTACTTC.

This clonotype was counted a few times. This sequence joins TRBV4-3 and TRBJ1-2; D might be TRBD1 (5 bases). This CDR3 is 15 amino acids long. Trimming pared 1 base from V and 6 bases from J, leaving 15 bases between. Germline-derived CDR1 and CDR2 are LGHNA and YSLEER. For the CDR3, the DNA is TGCGCCAGCAGCCAAGGTCCGGGGCCCGGACATGGCTACACCTTC. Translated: CASSQGPGPGHGYTF.

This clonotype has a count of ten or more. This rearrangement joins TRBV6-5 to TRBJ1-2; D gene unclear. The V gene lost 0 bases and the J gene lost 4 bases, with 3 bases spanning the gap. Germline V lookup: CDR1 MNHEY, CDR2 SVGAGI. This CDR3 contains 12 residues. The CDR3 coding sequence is TGTGCCAGCAGTTACTCGGGCTATGGCTACACCTTC. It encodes CASSYSGYGYTF.

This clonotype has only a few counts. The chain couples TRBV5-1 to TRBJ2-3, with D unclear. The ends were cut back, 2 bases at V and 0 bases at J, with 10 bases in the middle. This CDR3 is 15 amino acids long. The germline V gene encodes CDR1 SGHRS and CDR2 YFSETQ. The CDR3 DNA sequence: TGCGCCAGCAGCTTCCAAGCCGCTAGCACAGATACGCAGTATTTT. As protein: CASSFQAASTDTQYF.

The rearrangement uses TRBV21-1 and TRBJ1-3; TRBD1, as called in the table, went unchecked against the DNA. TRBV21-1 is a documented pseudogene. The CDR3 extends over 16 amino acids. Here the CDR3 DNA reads TGTGCCAGCAGCAAAGGGGGCAGGAGCTCTGGAAACACCATATATTTT. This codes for CASSKGGRSSGNTIYF.

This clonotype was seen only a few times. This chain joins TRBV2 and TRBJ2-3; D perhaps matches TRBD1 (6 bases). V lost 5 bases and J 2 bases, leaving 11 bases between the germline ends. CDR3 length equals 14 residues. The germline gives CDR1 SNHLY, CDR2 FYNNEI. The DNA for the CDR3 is TGTGCCAGCAGTCCGGGACACACCACAGATACGCAGTATTTT. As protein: CASSPGHTTDTQYF.

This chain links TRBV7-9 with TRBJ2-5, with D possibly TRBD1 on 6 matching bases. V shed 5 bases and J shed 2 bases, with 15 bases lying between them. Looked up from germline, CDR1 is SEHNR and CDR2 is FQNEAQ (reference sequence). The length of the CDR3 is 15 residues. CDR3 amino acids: CASSPPDSWQETQYF. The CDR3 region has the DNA TGTGCCAGCAGCCCACCGGACAGCTGGCAAGAGACCCAGTACTTC.